Listed below are T cell receptor beta chains from one sample, sequenced in a study of a mutant IDH1 vaccine in newly diagnosed glioma. Libraries were prepared by immunoSEQ multiplex PCR; TCRdb keeps only in-frame clonotypes and omits some of them. The table has some 23,000 clones, 60% to 80% seen once. Their target antigens are unknown. The starting material was PBMCs, obtained from a glioma patient whose treatment included an IDH1 peptide vaccine. These receptors were collected from a woman aged 18-30 years with glioma. Each CDR3 is given with its conserved first and last residue. The D gene is left open where the match is weak. Size tells how often a clone was seen (once, few, many) or the class of an expanded clone, and some rows leave it out.

abundance,j_gene,v_gene,d_gene,CDR3nt,CDR3aa
.,TRBJ1-4,TRBV10-3,TRBD1,TGTGCCATCAGCCGACAGGGGAGGGCTAATGAAAAACTGTTTTTT,CAISRQGRANEKLFF
.,TRBJ1-1,TRBV6-1,.,TGTGCCAGCTTACCTTTAGGGTGGAGGGCCTCAGAAGCTTTCTTT,CASLPLGWRASEAFF
.,TRBJ1-2,TRBV4-1,.,TGCGCCAGCAGCCGGACGGATGACTATGGCTACACCTTC,CASSRTDDYGYTF
.,TRBJ2-7,TRBV29-1,.,TGCAGCGTTGCCCGAAATCAGGGTAGCGAGCAGTACTTC,CSVARNQGSEQYF
once,TRBJ2-1,TRBV29-1,TRBD2,TGCAGCGTTGACCCCCGGCTAGCGGTAGACAATGAGCAGTTCTTC,CSVDPRLAVDNEQFF
.,TRBJ1-2,TRBV19,TRBD1,TGTGCCAGTAGTACCCGGGACAGGGATAACTATGGCTACACCTTC,CASSTRDRDNYGYTF
.,TRBJ2-1,TRBV6-1,TRBD2,TGTGCCATCCGGACTAGTCCCCTCTTCGATGAGCAGTTCTTC,CAIRTSPLFDEQFF
once,TRBJ1-5,TRBV27,TRBD1,TGTGCCAGCAAAACAGGGGGAGGTCAGCCCCAGCATTTT,CASKTGGGQPQHF
.,TRBJ2-7,TRBV2,TRBD2,TGTGCCAGCAGTGCCGAAGCGGGACTGTACGAGCAGTACTTC,CASSAEAGLYEQYF
.,TRBJ2-7,TRBV6-5,.,TGTGCCAGCAGGTCCACCAGGGTTGACGAGCAGTACTTC,CASRSTRVDEQYF
.,TRBJ1-3,TRBV4-2,.,TGTGCCAGCAGCCCTGACAGGAACTCTGGAAACACCATATATTTT,CASSPDRNSGNTIYF
.,TRBJ2-1,TRBV4-2,TRBD2,TGTGCCAGCAGCCAAAGCGGGGGGGCCCACAATGAGCAGTTCTTC,CASSQSGGAHNEQFF
.,TRBJ1-2,TRBV5-4,.,TGTGCCAGCAGCCGCCCCGGGGAGGGGGGCATCTATGGCTACACCTTC,CASSRPGEGGIYGYTF
.,TRBJ1-2,TRBV11-2,.,TGTGCCAGCAGCTTAGATGGTGGCTACACCTTC,CASSLDGGYTF
.,TRBJ1-2,TRBV2,.,TGTGCCAGCAGTGATGACGGCTACTATGGCTACACCTTC,CASSDDGYYGYTF
.,TRBJ1-1,TRBV14,TRBD1,TGTGCCAGCAGCCAAGCCAGGGCACAGGGGGCTTGGAACACTGAAGCTTTCTTT,CASSQARAQGAWNTEAFF
.,TRBJ2-3,TRBV7-9,.,TGTGCCAGCAGCTTAAGACAATCTAGCACAGATACGCAGTATTTT,CASSLRQSSTDTQYF
.,TRBJ2-7,TRBV7-6,TRBD2,TGTGCCAGCAGCGGGAGGGTGGGAGGGGCCGAGCAGTACTTC,CASSGRVGGAEQYF
.,TRBJ1-1,TRBV6-5,.,TGTGCCAGCAGTTTAGGAGGGAACACTGAAGCTTTCTTT,CASSLGGNTEAFF
.,TRBJ1-6,TRBV7-9,TRBD1,TGTGCCAGCAGCTTAGGGACAGGGTTTTCACCCCTCCACTTT,CASSLGTGFSPLHF
.,TRBJ2-4,TRBV21-1,.,TGTGCCAGCAGCAATAGGGGGCGTGTGACCAAAAACATTCAGTACTTC,CASSNRGRVTKNIQYF
few,TRBJ1-4,TRBV30,TRBD1,TGTGCCTGGAGCCAGGGGGCGGGTAATGAAAAACTGTTTTTT,CAWSQGAGNEKLFF
few,TRBJ1-1,TRBV18,.,TGTGCCAGCTCACCGAGGGACCTCGCGATGAACACTGAAGCTTTCTTT,CASSPRDLAMNTEAFF
few,TRBJ2-5,TRBV7-9,TRBD2,TGTGCCAGCAGCCCGCGGGAGCGGGTCAGACAAGAGACCCAGTACTTC,CASSPRERVRQETQYF
.,TRBJ2-7,TRBV4-1,TRBD2,TGCGCCAGCAGCCAAGTACCCCCCGGGGACTACTCCTACGAGCAGTACTTC,CASSQVPPGDYSYEQYF
.,TRBJ2-4,TRBV4-1,TRBD2,TGCGCCAGCAGCCAAGATTTGGCGATAGCGGGAGGGCCTAAAAACATTCAGTACTTC,CASSQDLAIAGGPKNIQYF
.,TRBJ1-5,TRBV7-2,.,TGTGCCAGCAGCTCCGGCTCGGGAGGAATCAGGGATCAGCCCCAGCATTTT,CASSSGSGGIRDQPQHF
.,TRBJ2-7,TRBV4-1,TRBD1,TGCGCCAGCAGCCCCGGACAGGGCTCCTACGAGCAGTACTTC,CASSPGQGSYEQYF
.,TRBJ1-2,TRBV4-3,.,TGCGCCAGCAGCCCGGGACCGGGGAACTATGGCTACACCTTC,CASSPGPGNYGYTF
.,TRBJ1-3,TRBV6-6,TRBD1,TGTGCCAGCAGTCTACAGGGGGCGCGAGGAAACACCATATATTTT,CASSLQGARGNTIYF
once,TRBJ1-5,TRBV29-1,TRBD1,TGCAGCGTTGCAATACAGGGGGGGGATCAGCCCCAGCATTTT,CSVAIQGGDQPQHF
.,TRBJ2-3,TRBV13,.,TGTGCCAGCAGCCATGGACGGAGCACAGATACGCAGTATTTT,CASSHGRSTDTQYF
.,TRBJ1-3,TRBV7-8,.,TGTGCCAGCAGCCTCAAAGGACAACTCGGAAACACCATATATTTT,CASSLKGQLGNTIYF
.,TRBJ1-5,TRBV6-1,.,TGTGCCAGCAGTGAATGGGGGGGGGTGAGTGGCCAGCCCCAGCATTTT,CASSEWGGVSGQPQHF
.,TRBJ1-1,TRBV28,TRBD1,TGTGCCAGCAGCCTGGGACAGGGGAACACTGAAGCTTTCTTT,CASSLGQGNTEAFF
few,TRBJ1-1,TRBV2,.,TGTGCCAGCACCCCGTGGGATAAGAACACTGAAGCTTTCTTT,CASTPWDKNTEAFF
.,TRBJ1-5,TRBV4-2,.,TGTGCCAGCAGCCTGGGTGGGGGAGGTGATCAGCCCCAGCATTTT,CASSLGGGGDQPQHF
.,TRBJ2-7,TRBV30,TRBD1,TGTGCCTGGAGTGTATCAAAGGGACAGGGGGCCTACGAGCAGTACTTC,CAWSVSKGQGAYEQYF
.,TRBJ1-1,TRBV7-9,.,TGTGCCAGCAGCTTTTTACATTCGAACACTGAAGCTTTCTTT,CASSFLHSNTEAFF
.,TRBJ1-3,TRBV4-2,.,TGTGCCAGCAGCCAAGGGCAGACTGGAAACACCATATATTTT,CASSQGQTGNTIYF
.,TRBJ2-1,TRBV10-3,.,TGTGCCATCAGTGGCCACAATGAGCAGTTCTTC,CAISGHNEQFF
.,TRBJ2-5,TRBV9,.,TGTGCCAGCAGCGACCTAGGAGAGACCCAGTACTTC,CASSDLGETQYF
few,TRBJ1-2,TRBV6-1,.,TGTGCCAGCAGCAATCTACGTATTCGGGGTGGCTACACCTTC,CASSNLRIRGGYTF
.,TRBJ1-1,TRBV7-2,.,TGTGCCAGCAGCTTATGGTTGGACACTGAAGCTTTCTTT,CASSLWLDTEAFF
few,TRBJ1-5,TRBV28,.,TGTGCCAGCGGCAGGCTTTGGAGTGATCAGCCCCAGCATTTT,CASGRLWSDQPQHF
.,TRBJ1-1,TRBV5-5,.,TGTGCCAGCAACCGTGGGGGGGGCACTGAAGCTTTCTTT,CASNRGGGTEAFF
.,TRBJ2-2,TRBV10-3,.,TGTGCCATCAGTCGGAGCGGGACAGCTAACACCGGGGAGCTGTTTTTT,CAISRSGTANTGELFF
.,TRBJ1-5,TRBV7-2,TRBD1,TGTGCCAGCACACCCGGGACAGGGGGGCGAGATAGCAATCAGCCCCAGCATTTT,CASTPGTGGRDSNQPQHF
.,TRBJ2-3,TRBV7-2,.,TGTGCCAGCAGCTCCTCTAGGAGCAGGGGAGTAGCAGATACGCAGTATTTT,CASSSSRSRGVADTQYF
.,TRBJ2-2,TRBV9,.,TGTGCCAGCAGCGATGGGGGTCCTTCCCGGGGCACCGGGGAGCTGTTTTTT,CASSDGGPSRGTGELFF
.,TRBJ2-1,TRBV7-2,TRBD2,TGTGCCAGCAGCCAACAGCGGGGGGGCTTAAATGAGCAGTTCTTC,CASSQQRGGLNEQFF
.,TRBJ2-7,TRBV21-1,.,TGTGCCAGCAGCATCCCTAGGACCGGCTCCTACGAGCAGTACTTC,CASSIPRTGSYEQYF
.,TRBJ1-5,TRBV9,.,TGTGCCAGCAGCCCCCACGGGGATCAGCCCCAGCATTTT,CASSPHGDQPQHF
.,TRBJ2-7,TRBV30,TRBD1,TGTGCCTGGAGTAGCAGGGGGAATCACGAGCAGTACTTC,CAWSSRGNHEQYF
.,TRBJ1-1,TRBV27,.,TGTGCCAGCAGTCTCGATTGGATGGGGAACACTGAAGCTTTCTTT,CASSLDWMGNTEAFF
.,TRBJ1-2,TRBV7-2,.,TGTGCCAGCAGCCCAGCGTCGGGGGGCGAGTTTGACTATGGCTACACCTTC,CASSPASGGEFDYGYTF
.,TRBJ2-5,TRBV7-9,.,TGTGCCAGCAGCTCGGGGACACCAGGTCAAGAGACCCAGTACTTC,CASSSGTPGQETQYF